This is a list of T cell receptor beta chains from one sample in a study of cytotoxic CD8 clonotypes in ibrutinib-treated CLL. Profiling relied on immunoSEQ multiplex PCR, and the TCRdb table lists in-frame clones only, not all of them. Of a few hundred thousand clones listed, under 75% were seen once; the top ten hold approximately 15%. Sample: PBMCs, taken after 24 months of ibrutinib treatment. These receptors all come from a human donor with chronic lymphocytic leukemia. CDR3s include the opening cysteine and the closing phenylalanine or tryptophan. The D gene is left open where the match is weak. Size tells how often a clone was seen (once, few, many) or the class of an expanded clone, and some rows leave it out.

j_gene: TRBJ2-1
v_gene: TRBV10-3
d_gene: .
abundance: .
CDR3aa: CAISESNSAEQFF
CDR3nt: TGTGCCATCAGTGAGTCCAATAGCGCTGAGCAGTTCTTC

j_gene: TRBJ2-3
v_gene: TRBV7-2
d_gene: TRBD1
abundance: .
CDR3aa: CASSLRDRPLFGQYF
CDR3nt: TGTGCCAGCAGCTTAAGGGACAGGCCCCTGTTTGGGCAGTATTTT

j_gene: TRBJ1-4
v_gene: TRBV4-1
d_gene: .
abundance: .
CDR3aa: CASSQGEGEKLFF
CDR3nt: TGCGCCAGCAGCCAAGGTGAGGGAGAAAAACTGTTTTTT

j_gene: TRBJ1-1
v_gene: TRBV28
d_gene: TRBD1
abundance: .
CDR3aa: CASSSAGQGGTEAFF
CDR3nt: TGTGCCAGCAGTTCAGCGGGACAGGGGGGAACTGAAGCTTTCTTT

j_gene: TRBJ2-7
v_gene: TRBV27
d_gene: TRBD2
abundance: .
CDR3aa: CASSLKRLAGYYEQYF
CDR3nt: TGTGCCAGCAGTTTAAAGAGGCTAGCGGGGTACTACGAGCAGTACTTC

j_gene: TRBJ2-3
v_gene: TRBV29-1
d_gene: .
abundance: .
CDR3aa: CSVDRGHTDTQYF
CDR3nt: TGCAGCGTTGACAGAGGACACACAGATACGCAGTATTTT

j_gene: TRBJ2-7
v_gene: TRBV9
d_gene: .
abundance: once
CDR3aa: CASSVGQDTSYEQYF
CDR3nt: TGTGCCAGCAGCGTAGGACAGGATACCTCCTACGAGCAGTACTTC

j_gene: TRBJ2-1
v_gene: TRBV10-1
d_gene: .
abundance: few
CDR3aa: CASSESAGLLGEQFF
CDR3nt: TGCGCCAGCAGTGAGTCAGCAGGACTTTTGGGGGAGCAGTTCTTC

j_gene: TRBJ2-2
v_gene: TRBV5-1
d_gene: TRBD1
abundance: .
CDR3aa: CASSTGTGGAPGELFF
CDR3nt: TGCGCCAGCAGCACCGGGACAGGGGGCGCGCCCGGGGAGCTGTTTTTT

j_gene: TRBJ2-7
v_gene: TRBV27
d_gene: .
abundance: .
CDR3aa: CASSSAGLHEQYF
CDR3nt: TGTGCCAGCAGTTCGGCAGGGCTTCACGAGCAGTACTTC

j_gene: TRBJ1-4
v_gene: TRBV2
d_gene: TRBD1
abundance: .
CDR3aa: CASSIQGVNEKLFF
CDR3nt: TGTGCCAGCAGTATCCAGGGGGTCAATGAAAAACTGTTTTTT

j_gene: TRBJ2-1
v_gene: TRBV15
d_gene: TRBD2
abundance: few
CDR3aa: CATSRGLAAEQFF
CDR3nt: TGTGCCACCAGCAGAGGACTAGCTGCTGAGCAGTTCTTC

j_gene: TRBJ2-6
v_gene: TRBV6-6
d_gene: .
abundance: .
CDR3aa: CASSPTGSGANVLTF
CDR3nt: TGTGCCAGCAGTCCCACGGGCTCTGGGGCCAACGTCCTGACTTTC

j_gene: TRBJ1-5
v_gene: TRBV7-2
d_gene: TRBD1
abundance: .
CDR3aa: CASSLTGFQPQHF
CDR3nt: TGTGCCAGCAGCTTGACAGGGTTTCAGCCCCAGCATTTT

j_gene: TRBJ2-7
v_gene: TRBV9
d_gene: TRBD1
abundance: .
CDR3aa: CASSQGAGSSYEQYF
CDR3nt: TGTGCCAGCAGCCAGGGGGCAGGGAGCTCCTACGAGCAGTACTTC

j_gene: TRBJ1-2
v_gene: TRBV28
d_gene: .
abundance: few
CDR3aa: CASSSRTPYGGYTF
CDR3nt: TGTGCCAGCAGTTCACGGACACCCTATGGGGGCTACACCTTC

j_gene: TRBJ1-5
v_gene: TRBV7-9
d_gene: TRBD1
abundance: .
CDR3aa: CASSPVTGPDQPQHF
CDR3nt: TGTGCCAGCAGCCCGGTGACAGGGCCCGATCAGCCCCAGCATTTT

j_gene: TRBJ2-1
v_gene: TRBV7-2
d_gene: TRBD1
abundance: .
CDR3aa: CASSLGTGENEQFF
CDR3nt: TGTGCCAGCAGCTTAGGAACAGGGGAGAATGAGCAGTTCTTC

j_gene: TRBJ2-7
v_gene: TRBV6-6
d_gene: .
abundance: .
CDR3aa: CASSGQGIRSYEQYF
CDR3nt: TGTGCCAGCAGTGGGCAGGGGATAAGGTCCTACGAGCAGTACTTC

j_gene: TRBJ2-5
v_gene: TRBV2
d_gene: .
abundance: few
CDR3aa: CASMWGRLETQYF
CDR3nt: TGTGCCAGCATGTGGGGGCGCCTAGAGACCCAGTACTTC

j_gene: TRBJ2-5
v_gene: TRBV18
d_gene: .
abundance: .
CDR3aa: CASSRGYQETQYF
CDR3nt: TGTGCCAGCTCACGTGGCTATCAAGAGACCCAGTACTTC

j_gene: TRBJ2-7
v_gene: TRBV9
d_gene: .
abundance: .
CDR3aa: CATSFPNPSYEQYF
CDR3nt: TGTGCCACCTCCTTTCCAAATCCCTCCTACGAGCAGTACTTC

j_gene: TRBJ2-1
v_gene: TRBV9
d_gene: TRBD1
abundance: .
CDR3aa: CASSGRDRYNEQFF
CDR3nt: TGTGCCAGCAGCGGCCGGGACAGATACAATGAGCAGTTCTTC

j_gene: TRBJ2-3
v_gene: TRBV29-1
d_gene: .
abundance: .
CDR3aa: CSVEGAATDTQYF
CDR3nt: TGCAGCGTTGAAGGGGCAGCCACAGATACGCAGTATTTT

j_gene: TRBJ2-5
v_gene: TRBV11-2
d_gene: TRBD2
abundance: .
CDR3aa: CASSLVRDYLVRTYF
CDR3nt: TGTGCCAGCAGCTTAGTCCGGGACTACCTAGTCCGAACCTACTTC

j_gene: TRBJ2-1
v_gene: TRBV30
d_gene: TRBD2
abundance: .
CDR3aa: CAWTSLAGLNYNEQFF
CDR3nt: TGTGCCTGGACCTCCTTAGCGGGACTTAACTACAATGAGCAGTTCTTC

j_gene: TRBJ2-3
v_gene: TRBV29-1
d_gene: .
abundance: .
CDR3aa: CSVDVQSTDTQYF
CDR3nt: TGCAGCGTTGATGTCCAGAGCACAGATACGCAGTATTTT

j_gene: TRBJ1-1
v_gene: TRBV6-5
d_gene: .
abundance: .
CDR3aa: CASSSPREATEAFF
CDR3nt: TGTGCCAGCAGTTCCCCCAGGGAGGCCACTGAAGCTTTCTTT

j_gene: TRBJ2-7
v_gene: TRBV6-5
d_gene: .
abundance: .
CDR3aa: CASSAPGRTAYEQYF
CDR3nt: TGTGCCAGCAGTGCACCGGGACGCACAGCCTACGAGCAGTACTTC

j_gene: TRBJ1-5
v_gene: TRBV27
d_gene: .
abundance: few
CDR3aa: CASSFRGLQPQHF
CDR3nt: TGTGCCAGCAGTTTTAGGGGTCTTCAGCCCCAGCATTTT

j_gene: TRBJ2-1
v_gene: TRBV27
d_gene: .
abundance: .
CDR3aa: CASSWGPRNEQFF
CDR3nt: TGTGCCAGCAGTTGGGGACCACGAAATGAGCAGTTCTTC

j_gene: TRBJ1-5
v_gene: TRBV6-4
d_gene: TRBD1
abundance: .
CDR3aa: CASSDGRQGRTQPQHF
CDR3nt: TGTGCCAGCAGTGACGGGAGACAGGGCAGGACTCAGCCCCAGCATTTT

j_gene: TRBJ2-1
v_gene: TRBV28
d_gene: .
abundance: .
CDR3aa: CAPPEVFEFF
CDR3nt: TGTGCCCCTCCGGAGGTTTTTGAGTTCTTC

j_gene: TRBJ2-1
v_gene: TRBV2
d_gene: TRBD2
abundance: .
CDR3aa: CASSEAGDSEQFF
CDR3nt: TGTGCCAGCAGTGAGGCGGGAGATAGTGAGCAGTTCTTC

j_gene: TRBJ2-7
v_gene: TRBV7-2
d_gene: .
abundance: .
CDR3aa: CASSRRGGGPSDEQYF
CDR3nt: TGTGCCAGCAGCCGCAGGGGGGGAGGGCCCTCTGACGAGCAGTACTTC

j_gene: TRBJ2-7
v_gene: TRBV7-8
d_gene: .
abundance: once
CDR3aa: CASSLEAYEQYF
CDR3nt: TGTGCCAGCAGCTTAGAGGCCTACGAGCAGTACTTC

j_gene: TRBJ2-7
v_gene: TRBV30
d_gene: .
abundance: few
CDR3aa: CAWIWGGRHYEQYF
CDR3nt: TGTGCCTGGATATGGGGGGGCCGCCACTACGAGCAGTACTTC

j_gene: TRBJ1-5
v_gene: TRBV5-4
d_gene: .
abundance: .
CDR3aa: CASSLLPTDNNQPQHF
CDR3nt: TGTGCCAGCAGCTTGCTACCTACGGACAACAATCAGCCCCAGCATTTT

j_gene: TRBJ2-1
v_gene: TRBV11-2
d_gene: .
abundance: .
CDR3aa: CASSLGTSRKNEQFF
CDR3nt: TGTGCCAGCAGCTTAGGGACAAGCAGGAAAAATGAGCAGTTCTTC